This T cell receptor (beta chain) is drawn from a study of blood T cell repertoires in COVID-19. Study-wide background: Nucleic acid was either cDNA or gDNA, and it came from T cells, B-cell-depleted T cells, or PBMCs.

This clone was seen many times. How the authors handled the data: Amplification of reference gene primers was used by the study to estimate nucleated cell counts. Clones were read by immunoSEQ multiplex PCR, and TCRdb kept only the in-frame ones, dropping some. V, J and clone size are those of that table, while D and trimming were read from the DNA. The sample lists about 200,000 clones; 65% to 90% were seen once. The sequence came from a woman in her fifties or sixties with acute COVID-19. The specimen was PBMCs or T cells enriched from blood (not recorded which).

The chain's CDR3 is CASSSGYRERSSSYEQYF. The CDR3 DNA follows: TGTGCCAGCAGCTCGGGCTATAGGGAGCGGAGTTCCTCCTACGAGCAGTACTTC. The chain has TRBV7-2 and TRBJ2-7; a possible D gene is TRBD2 (5 bases). This CDR3 region has 18 residues. CDR1 is SGHTA, CDR2 FQGNSA, per germline. V gave up 4 bases and J gave up 0 bases, with 22 bases separating them.